Each of the 8 T cell receptor beta chains below was sequenced from the same sample in a study of PD-L1 blockade in urothelial cancer. Sequencing used immunoSEQ multiplex PCR; TCRdb keeps in-frame clones, though not all of them. The sample consists of some 54,000 clones, 84% of them appearing once. The sequenced sample was PBMCs, obtained around atezolizumab (anti-PD-L1) treatment. The origin of the receptors is a man aged 35 to 55 with urothelial cancer.

This chain links TRBV9 with TRBJ2-1; 12 positions agree with TRBD2. The CDR3 spans 15 residues. CDR1 and CDR2 (germline): SGDLS, YYNGEE. The junction had 8 bases not matched to a gene; V was cut back by 3 bases and J by 10 bases. The CDR3 sequence is CASSAASGRATEQFF. As DNA, the CDR3 is TGTGCCAGCAGCGCCGCTAGCGGGAGGGCAACGGAGCAGTTCTTC.

The chain recombines TRBV6-6 with TRBJ1-5; D may be TRBD1 (5 bases). The CDR3 runs to 12 residues. The germline CDR1 and CDR2 sequences are MNHNY and SVGAGI (reference sequence). The ends were cut back, 7 bases at V and 7 bases at J, with 11 bases in the middle. CDR3: CASKGVGQPQHF. The DNA of the CDR3 is TGTGCCAGCAAAGGGGTTGGGCAGCCCCAGCATTTT.

The chain combines TRBV5-8 with TRBJ2-5, with 9 bases fitting TRBD2. This CDR3 is 15 amino acids long. V shed 2 bases, J shed 4 bases, and the junction held 6 bases outside the gene matches. Germline CDR1 is SGHTS and CDR2 is YDEGEE. The CDR3 region is CASSLAVAGVETQYF. The CDR3 DNA is TGTGCCAGCAGCTTAGCGGTAGCGGGAGTAGAGACCCAGTACTTC.

The V call is TRBV5-8, the J call TRBJ1-1, with 7 bases identical to TRBD1. In germline, CDR1 is SGHTS, CDR2 YDEGEE. V shed 6 bases and J 4 bases; nucleotides not matched to a gene: 9. The CDR3 has 14 amino acids. CDR3 sequence reads: CASTVQGFGTEAFF. For the CDR3, the DNA is TGTGCCAGCACCGTACAGGGGTTCGGCACTGAAGCTTTCTTT. Supplemented by reference TRBV5-8 and TRBJ1-1, the full variable domain reads EAGVTQSPTHLIKTRGQQATLRCSPISGHTSVYWYQQALGLGLQFLLWYDEGEERNRGNFPPRFSGRQFPNYSSELNVNALELEDSALYLCASTVQGFGTEAFFGQGTRLTVV.

The V and J genes are TRBV30 and TRBJ2-1; possibly TRBD2 for D (5 bases). The V and J ends lost 4 bases and 11 bases respectively, with 15 bases between them. Germline CDR1 reads GTSNPN; CDR2 reads SVGIG (reference sequence). The CDR3 runs 12 residues. The CDR3 loop reads CAWTLVGSKQFF. The CDR3 coding sequence is TGTGCCTGGACCTTGGTGGGGAGTAAGCAGTTCTTC.

The chain is built from TRBV1 and TRBJ2-1; TRBD2, the table's D call, lacks a check against the DNA. TRBV1 is a pseudogene locus. The CDR3 is made up of 15 amino acids. The CDR3 sequence is CTSTPSGRAINEQFF. CDR3 nucleotides: TGCACCAGCACCCCTAGCGGGAGGGCAATCAATGAGCAGTTCTTC.

The chain has TRBV5-4 and TRBJ2-7; the match to TRBD2 covers 10 bases. Germline V gene lookup returns CDR1 SGHNT and CDR2 YYREEE (reference sequence). CDR3 length: 18 amino acids. The trim removed 2 bases at V and 1 base at J, leaving 12 bases unmatched. The CDR3 protein is CASSFGSSGSGYSYEQYF. The CDR3 bases are TGTGCCAGCAGCTTCGGCTCTAGCGGGAGCGGTTATTCCTACGAGCAGTACTTC.

V usage is TRBV19 and J usage is TRBJ2-2, with D tentatively TRBD1 (6 bases). The CDR3 loop spans 15 amino acids. V lost 7 bases, J lost 6 bases, and 18 bases lay in between. Germline V gene data show CDR1 as LNHDA and CDR2 as SQIVND (reference sequence). The CDR3 loop is CASNADQGKAGELFF. CDR3 nucleotide sequence: TGTGCCAGTAATGCCGACCAGGGGAAGGCCGGGGAGCTGTTTTTT. Looking up the rest from reference TRBV19 and TRBJ2-2 gives the full variable domain: DGGITQSPKYLFRKEGQNVTLSCEQNLNHDAMYWYRQDPGQGLRLIYYSQIVNDFQKGDIAEGYSVSREKKESFPLTVTSAQKNPTAFYLCASNADQGKAGELFFGEGSRLTVL.